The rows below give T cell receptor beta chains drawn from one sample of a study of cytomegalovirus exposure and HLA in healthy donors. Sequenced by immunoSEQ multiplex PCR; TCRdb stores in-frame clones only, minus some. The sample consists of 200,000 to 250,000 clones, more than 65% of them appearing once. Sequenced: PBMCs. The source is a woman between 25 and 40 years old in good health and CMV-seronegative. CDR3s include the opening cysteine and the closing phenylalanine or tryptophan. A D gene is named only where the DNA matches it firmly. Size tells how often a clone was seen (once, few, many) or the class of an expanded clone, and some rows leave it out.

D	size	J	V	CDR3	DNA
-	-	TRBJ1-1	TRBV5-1	CASSSGGGVWTEAFF	TGCGCCAGCAGCTCTGGCGGGGGAGTATGGACTGAAGCTTTCTTT
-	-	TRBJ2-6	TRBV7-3	CASSLGLSGANVLTF	TGTGCCAGCAGCTTAGGCCTCTCTGGGGCCAACGTCCTGACTTTC
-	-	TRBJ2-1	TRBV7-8	CASSPLVGAPSEQFF	TGTGCCAGCAGCCCCCTTGTGGGGGCCCCCAGTGAGCAGTTCTTC
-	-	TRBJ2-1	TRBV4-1	CASSLYGSEQFF	TGCGCCAGCAGCCTCTATGGGAGTGAGCAGTTCTTC
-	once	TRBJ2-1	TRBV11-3	CASSLDGQGFGEQFF	TGTGCCAGCAGCTTAGACGGGCAGGGCTTCGGTGAGCAGTTCTTC
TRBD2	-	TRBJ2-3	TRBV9	CASSVGTSGTTDTQYF	TGTGCCAGCAGCGTTGGGACTAGCGGGACCACAGATACGCAGTATTTT
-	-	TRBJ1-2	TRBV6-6	CASSPTLEKLEGYTF	TGTGCCAGCAGTCCCACCTTGGAGAAGTTAGAAGGCTACACCTTC
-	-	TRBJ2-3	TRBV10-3	CAISELGPGTQYF	TGTGCCATCAGTGAGTTAGGTCCGGGGACGCAGTATTTT
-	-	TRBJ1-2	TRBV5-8	CASRNLRGQVYGYTF	TGTGCCAGCCGAAACCTGAGGGGACAAGTCTATGGCTACACCTTC
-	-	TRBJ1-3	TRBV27	CASSLRRGGIAGNTIYF	TGTGCCAGCAGTTTAAGGAGGGGGGGGATTGCTGGAAACACCATATATTTT
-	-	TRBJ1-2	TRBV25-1	CASRDNYGYTF	TGTGCCAGCAGGGACAATTATGGCTACACCTTC
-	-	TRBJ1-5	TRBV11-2	CASSLVTGLGQPQHF	TGTGCCAGCAGCTTAGTGACGGGGTTGGGCCAGCCCCAGCATTTT
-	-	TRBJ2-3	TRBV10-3	CAISEVAASTDTQYF	TGTGCCATCAGTGAGGTGGCCGCCTCCACAGATACGCAGTATTTT
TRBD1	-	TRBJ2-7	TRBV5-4	CASSLDRGNEQYF	TGTGCCAGCAGCCTCGACAGGGGGAACGAGCAGTACTTC
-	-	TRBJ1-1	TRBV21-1	CASSGRNTEAFF	TGTGCCAGCAGCGGTAGGAACACTGAAGCTTTCTTT
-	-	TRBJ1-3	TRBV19	CASNRQSSGNTIYF	TGTGCCAGTAATCGACAGAGCTCTGGAAACACCATATATTTT
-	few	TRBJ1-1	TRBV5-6	CASSLGGMDTEAFF	TGTGCCAGCAGCTTAGGGGGTATGGACACTGAAGCTTTCTTT
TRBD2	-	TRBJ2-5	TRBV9	CASSEWEGTVETQYF	TGTGCCAGCAGCGAGTGGGAGGGGACGGTGGAGACCCAGTACTTC
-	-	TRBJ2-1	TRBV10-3	CAISEELSYNEQFF	TGTGCCATCAGTGAGGAACTGTCATACAATGAGCAGTTCTTC
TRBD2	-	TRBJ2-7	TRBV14	CASSPQTTSGVIYEQYF	TGTGCCAGCAGCCCTCAAACGACTAGCGGGGTTATCTACGAGCAGTACTTC
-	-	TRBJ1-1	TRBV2	CASSISGNTEAFF	TGTGCCAGTTCTATATCTGGGAACACTGAAGCTTTCTTT